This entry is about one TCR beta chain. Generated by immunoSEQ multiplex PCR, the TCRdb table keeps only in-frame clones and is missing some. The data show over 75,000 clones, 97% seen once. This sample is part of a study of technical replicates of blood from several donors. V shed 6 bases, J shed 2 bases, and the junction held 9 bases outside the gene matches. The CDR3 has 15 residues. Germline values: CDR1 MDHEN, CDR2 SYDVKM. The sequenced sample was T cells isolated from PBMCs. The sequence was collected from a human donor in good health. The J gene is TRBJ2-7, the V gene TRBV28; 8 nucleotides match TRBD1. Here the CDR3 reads CASRWLDRVTYEQYF. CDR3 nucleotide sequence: TGTGCCAGCAGGTGGTTGGACAGGGTGACCTACGAGCAGTACTTC.